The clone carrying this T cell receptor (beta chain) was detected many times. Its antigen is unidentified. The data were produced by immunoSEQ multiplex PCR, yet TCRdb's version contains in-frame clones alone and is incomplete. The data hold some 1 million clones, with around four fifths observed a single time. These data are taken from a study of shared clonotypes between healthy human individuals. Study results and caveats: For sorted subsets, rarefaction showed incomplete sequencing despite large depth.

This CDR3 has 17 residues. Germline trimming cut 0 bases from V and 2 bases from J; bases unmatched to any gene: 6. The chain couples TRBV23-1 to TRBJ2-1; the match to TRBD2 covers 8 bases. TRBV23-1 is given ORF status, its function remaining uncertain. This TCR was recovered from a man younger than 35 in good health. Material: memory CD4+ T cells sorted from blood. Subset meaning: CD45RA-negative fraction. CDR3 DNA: TGCGCCAGCAGTCAATCAGCACTAGCGGAAACCTACAATGAGCAGTTCTTC. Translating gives CASSQSALAETYNEQFF.